This passage covers 15 T cell receptor beta chains from one sample sequenced in a study of blood T cell repertoires in COVID-19. This table comes from immunoSEQ multiplex PCR, and its TCRdb copy is limited to in-frame clones, with some not included. The sample consists of 240,000 or so clones, around 85% of them appearing once. The sample taken for sequencing was peripheral blood. These receptors came from a woman in her twenties or thirties who had recovered from COVID-19.

V and J are TRBV5-1 and TRBJ2-5; the match to TRBD2 covers 13 bases. Germline loops: CDR1 SGHRS, CDR2 YFSETQ. V trimming: 4 bases; J trimming: 4 bases; junction bases outside the gene matches: 16. The CDR3 runs 19 residues. The CDR3 nucleotides are TGCGCCAGCAGCATCCGCCGAACTAGCGGGGGGGCAGGAGGAGAGACCCAGTACTTC. It encodes CASSIRRTSGGAGGETQYF. The variable domain in full, with the rest retrieved from reference TRBV5-1 and TRBJ2-5, is KAGVTQTPRYLIKTRGQQVTLSCSPISGHRSVSWYQQTPGQGLQFLFEYFSETQRNKGNFPGRFSGRQFSNSRSEMNVSTLELGDSALYLCASSIRRTSGGAGGETQYFGPGTRLLVL.

The chain recombines TRBV2 with TRBJ2-7; D unclear. The CDR3 consists of 13 residues. Germline V gene sequence: CDR1 SNHLY, CDR2 FYNNEI. The V and J ends lost 4 bases and 3 bases respectively, with 10 bases between them. The CDR3 loop reads CASSVGQNYEQYF. The CDR3 DNA sequence: TGTGCCAGCAGTGTTGGCCAGAACTACGAGCAGTACTTC.

This clone has just a few counts. The CDR3 loop is CASSRTGVGGSPLHF. The CDR3 DNA reads as TGTGCCAGCAGCCGGACAGGGGTCGGTGGGTCACCCCTCCACTTT. V and J are TRBV5-5 and TRBJ1-6; 9 positions agree with TRBD1. V gave up 4 bases and J gave up 10 bases; unmatched junction bases: 9. This CDR3 comprises 15 residues. The germline V gene has CDR1 SGHKS and CDR2 YYEKEE (reference sequence).

The rearrangement joins TRBV7-2 to TRBJ1-5; 8 bases are a match to TRBD1. Per germline, CDR1 SGHTA and CDR2 FQGNSA. V lost 3 bases, J lost 1 base, and 2 bases stayed unmatched. The CDR3 extends over 15 amino acids. This CDR3 is CASSFRQGSNQPQHF. In DNA, the CDR3 is TGTGCCAGCAGCTTTAGACAGGGGAGCAATCAGCCCCAGCATTTT.

The chain employs TRBV19 and TRBJ1-3; D is possibly TRBD1 (5 bases). Looked up from germline, CDR1 is LNHDA and CDR2 is SQIVND (reference sequence). V lost 5 bases to trimming and J lost 0 bases, with 11 bases between them. The CDR3 covers 15 residues. The DNA of the CDR3 is TGTGCCAGTAGTGCGCAGGGACTCTCTGGAAACACCATATATTTT. Translating it yields CASSAQGLSGNTIYF.

The chain couples TRBV7-3 to TRBJ2-1; tentatively, D is TRBD1 (5 bases). From germline, CDR1 is SGHTA and CDR2 FQGTGA. Trimming left V 3 bases short and J 0 bases short, with 9 bases between. The CDR3 covers 15 residues. The CDR3 region is CASSFRADSYNEQFF. As DNA, the CDR3 is TGTGCCAGCAGCTTCAGGGCGGACTCCTACAATGAGCAGTTCTTC. The full variable domain, with the rest looked up from reference TRBV7-3 and TRBJ2-1, is GAGVSQTPSNKVTEKGKYVELRCDPISGHTALYWYRQSLGQGPEFLIYFQGTGAADDSGLPNDRFFAVRPEGSVSTLKIQRTERGDSAVYLCASSFRADSYNEQFFGPGTRLTVL.

The chain employs TRBV2 and TRBJ2-1; 8 nucleotides line up with TRBD1. Trimming took 5 bases from V and 7 from J; bases not matched to a gene: 1. The length of the CDR3 is 12 residues. Germline CDR1 SNHLY, CDR2 FYNNEI. The CDR3 protein is CASSRQGNEQFF. For the CDR3, the DNA is TGTGCCAGCAGTCGACAGGGGAATGAGCAGTTCTTC.

The genes are TRBV7-7 and TRBJ2-5, with D possibly being TRBD2 (5 bases). There are 13 residues in the CDR3. The V and J ends lost 2 bases and 5 bases respectively, with 9 bases between them. Germline V gives CDR1 SSHAT, CDR2 FNYEAQ (reference sequence). In nucleotides, the CDR3 is TGTGCCAGCAGCTTATCCCGGAGGGAGACCCAGTACTTC. Protein product: CASSLSRRETQYF.

The chain joins TRBV5-5 to TRBJ2-2; D possibly corresponds to TRBD2 (5 bases). Germline CDR1 reads SGHKS; CDR2 reads YYEKEE (reference sequence). CDR3 length: 15 residues. V was shortened by 0 bases and J by 7 bases, with 13 bases between the two germline ends. The CDR3 DNA sequence: TGTGCCAGCAGCTTGGGGACTGTCTTTCTCGGGGAGCTGTTTTTT. It codes for CASSLGTVFLGELFF.

The chain joins TRBV5-4 to TRBJ2-5; D may be TRBD2 (6 bases). V lost 0 bases to trimming and J lost 3 bases, with 6 bases between them. The CDR3 covers 13 residues. Germline V gene data show CDR1 as SGHNT and CDR2 as YYREEE (reference sequence). The CDR3 coding sequence is TGTGCCAGCAGCTTGGGGAGGGAAGAGACCCAGTACTTC. Its protein product is CASSLGREETQYF.

The genes are TRBV5-1 and TRBJ1-2, with 11 bases identical to TRBD1. Germline lookup yields CDR1 SGHRS and CDR2 YFSETQ. V lost 4 bases and J lost 6; bases outside the gene matches: 2. The CDR3 runs 13 residues. The CDR3 DNA follows: TGCGCCAGCAGCCGGGGACAGGGGGATGGCTACACCTTC. Its protein product is CASSRGQGDGYTF.

This clone appeared once. The chain links TRBV2 to TRBJ1-2; 7 bases align to TRBD1. With V trimmed by 8 bases and J by 4 bases, 10 bases remained unmatched. CDR3 length: 14 amino acids. CDR1 and CDR2 from the germline V gene are SNHLY and FYNNEI. CDR3 sequence (DNA): TGTGCCAGCGGCGGGACAGAAGGGGGCTATGGCTACACCTTC. Translated, it gives CASGGTEGGYGYTF.

This sequence joins TRBV7-9 and TRBJ1-5, with D unresolved. CDR3 length equals 14 residues. Per germline, CDR1 SEHNR and CDR2 FQNEAQ (reference sequence). Trimming removed 0 bases at V and 9 bases at J, with 12 bases between. The CDR3 loop reads CASSLAVDNGPQHF. The CDR3 nucleotides read TGTGCCAGCAGCTTAGCGGTAGATAATGGGCCCCAGCATTTT. The full variable domain, with the rest looked up from reference TRBV7-9 and TRBJ1-5, is DTGVSQNPRHKITKRGQNVTFRCDPISEHNRLYWYRQTLGQGPEFLTYFQNEAQLEKSRLLSDRFSAERPKGSFSTLEIQRTEQGDSAMYLCASSLAVDNGPQHFGDGTRLSIL.

The J gene is TRBJ1-2, the V gene TRBV29-1, with 10 bases matching TRBD1. CDR1 SQVTM and CDR2 ANQGSEA come from the germline V gene. The ends lost 7 bases at V and 8 bases at J; junction bases unmatched: 13. This CDR3 is 14 amino acids long. The CDR3 spells CSASNPDRGEGYTF. CDR3 DNA sequence: TGCAGCGCCTCTAACCCGGACAGGGGGGAAGGCTACACCTTC.

V and J are TRBV30 and TRBJ1-1, with D uncertain. CDR1 and CDR2 from the germline V gene are GTSNPN and SVGIG (reference sequence). The CDR3 spans 13 residues. Trimming shortened V by 4 bases and J by 5 bases, and 14 bases separated the two germline ends. CDR3 sequence reads: CAWKSRGRTEAFF. The CDR3 coding sequence is TGTGCCTGGAAATCGAGAGGGCGGACTGAAGCTTTCTTT. Full variable domain (outside the CDR3, taken from reference TRBV30 and TRBJ1-1): SQTIHQWPATLVQPVGSPLSLECTVEGTSNPNLYWYRQAAGRGLQLLFYSVGIGQISSEVPQNLSASRPQDRQFILSSKKLLLSDSGFYLCAWKSRGRTEAFFGQGTRLTVV.